This T cell receptor beta chain was identified during a study of CD8 T cells in Susac syndrome. Study findings and constraints: A relatively small number of individuals underwent TCR sequencing and HLA analysis.

A note on this clonotype: Its antigen is still unknown.

With 5 bases clipped from V and 6 bases from J, the junction kept 27 bases outside the gene matches. This CDR3 spans 20 amino acids. Looked up from germline, CDR1 is DFQATT and CDR2 is SNEGSKA (reference sequence). Sequencing of TCR beta was performed on blood CD8+ T cells and on blood CD4+ T cells. It was with random hexamers that about 0.45 to 1 ug RNA was reverse transcribed. TCRdb used MiXCR to reprocess the immunoSEQ multiplex PCR reads, holding one entry per CDR3 protein. The sample yields 150,000 to 190,000 distinct CDR3 sequences, less than 97% seen once. The sequence came from a human donor with multiple sclerosis. The sequenced sample was CD8+ T cells from PBMCs. This chain connects TRBV20-1 to TRBJ1-1; 10 positions match TRBD1. In DNA form, the CDR3 reads TGCAGTGCTGACATTCGTACCTACTCGGGACAGGGGAAGGTTCTGGCTGAAGCTTTCTTT. Translation: CSADIRTYSGQGKVLAEAFF.